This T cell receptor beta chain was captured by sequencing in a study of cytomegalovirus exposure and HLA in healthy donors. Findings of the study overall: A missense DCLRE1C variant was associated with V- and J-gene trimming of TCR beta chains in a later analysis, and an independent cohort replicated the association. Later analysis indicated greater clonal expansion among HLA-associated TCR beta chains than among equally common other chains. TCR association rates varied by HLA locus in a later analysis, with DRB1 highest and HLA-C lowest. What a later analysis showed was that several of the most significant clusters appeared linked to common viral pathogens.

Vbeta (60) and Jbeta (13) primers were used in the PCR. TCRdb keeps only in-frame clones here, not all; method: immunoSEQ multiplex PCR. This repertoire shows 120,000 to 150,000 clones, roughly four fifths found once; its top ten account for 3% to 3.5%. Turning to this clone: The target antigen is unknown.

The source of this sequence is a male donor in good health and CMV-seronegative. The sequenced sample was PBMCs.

For the CDR3, the DNA is TGTGCCAGCGCGGGACAGGGGGCTGCTGGGGCCAACGTCCTGACTTTC. Protein: CASAGQGAAGANVLTF. The chain couples TRBV6-6 to TRBJ2-6; 12 bases are a match to TRBD1. Germline lookup yields CDR1 MNHNY and CDR2 SVGAGI (reference sequence). The CDR3 is 16 amino acids. The J segment lost 2 bases and the V segment lost 8 bases, leaving 4 bases of the junction unmatched.